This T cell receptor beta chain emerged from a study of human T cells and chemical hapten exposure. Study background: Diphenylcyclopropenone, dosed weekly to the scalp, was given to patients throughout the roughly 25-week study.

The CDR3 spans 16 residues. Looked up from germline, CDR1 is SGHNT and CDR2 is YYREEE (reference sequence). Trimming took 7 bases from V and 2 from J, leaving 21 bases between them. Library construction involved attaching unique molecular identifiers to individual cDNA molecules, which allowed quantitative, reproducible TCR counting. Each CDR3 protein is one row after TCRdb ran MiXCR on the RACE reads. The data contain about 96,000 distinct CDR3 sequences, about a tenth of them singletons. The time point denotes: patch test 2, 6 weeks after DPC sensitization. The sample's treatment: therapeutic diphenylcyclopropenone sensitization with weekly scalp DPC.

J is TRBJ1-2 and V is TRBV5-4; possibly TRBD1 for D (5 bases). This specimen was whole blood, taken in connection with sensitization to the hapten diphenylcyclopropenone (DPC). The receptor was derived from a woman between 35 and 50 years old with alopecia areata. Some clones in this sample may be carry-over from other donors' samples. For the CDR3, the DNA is TGTGCCAGCCGAGCTTGGAATGACAGAAAGAACTATGGCTACACCTTC. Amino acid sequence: CASRAWNDRKNYGYTF.